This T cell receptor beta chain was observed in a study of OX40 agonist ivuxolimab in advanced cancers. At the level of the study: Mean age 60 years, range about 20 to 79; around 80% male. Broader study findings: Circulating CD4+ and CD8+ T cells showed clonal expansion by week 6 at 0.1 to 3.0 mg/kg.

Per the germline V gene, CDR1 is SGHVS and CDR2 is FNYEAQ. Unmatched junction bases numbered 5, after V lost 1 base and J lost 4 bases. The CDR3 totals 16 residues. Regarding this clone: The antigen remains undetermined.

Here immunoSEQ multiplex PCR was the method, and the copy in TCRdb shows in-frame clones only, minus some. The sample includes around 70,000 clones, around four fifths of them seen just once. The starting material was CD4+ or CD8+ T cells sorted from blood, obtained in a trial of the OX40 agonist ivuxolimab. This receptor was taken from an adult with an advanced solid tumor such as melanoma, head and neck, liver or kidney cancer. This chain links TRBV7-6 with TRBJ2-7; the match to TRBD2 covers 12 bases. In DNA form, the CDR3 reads TGTGCCAGCAGCTTAGTGGCTACTAGCGGGAGGTACGAGCAGTACTTC. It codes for CASSLVATSGRYEQYF.